This T cell receptor (beta chain) was identified in a study of regulatory and conventional T cells in RAG deficiency. The CDR3 totals 18 residues. V was pared by 1 base and J by 10 bases, with 15 bases of the junction left unmatched. Per the germline V gene, CDR1 is SEHNR and CDR2 is FQNEAQ (reference sequence). Of note for this clone: Its antigen remains unidentified.

The sorted regulatory T cells were CD4+, CD25-high and CD127-low, with genomic DNA sequenced. This table comes from immunoSEQ multiplex PCR, and its TCRdb copy is limited to in-frame clones, with some not included. This sample yields approximately 12,000 clones, of which approximately 94% are seen a single time; less than 1.5% belongs to the top ten. Whole-study findings and limits: Treg unique TCR beta sequences were approximately 95-fold fewer in Omenn syndrome and CID/AS patients than controls.

These data were also filed under a second study, of regulatory T cells. That study adds: The primer mix had 52 TRBV and 13 TRBJ primers.

The chain employs TRBV7-9 and TRBJ1-6; 8 bases match TRBD1. The receptor's source is a human donor in good health. The sequencing sample was made of CD127- CD25+ CD4+ Tregs sorted from blood. CDR3 residues: CASSLVLRPGQGDSPLHF. DNA for the CDR3: TGTGCCAGCAGCTTAGTGTTACGCCCCGGACAGGGAGACTCACCCCTCCACTTT.